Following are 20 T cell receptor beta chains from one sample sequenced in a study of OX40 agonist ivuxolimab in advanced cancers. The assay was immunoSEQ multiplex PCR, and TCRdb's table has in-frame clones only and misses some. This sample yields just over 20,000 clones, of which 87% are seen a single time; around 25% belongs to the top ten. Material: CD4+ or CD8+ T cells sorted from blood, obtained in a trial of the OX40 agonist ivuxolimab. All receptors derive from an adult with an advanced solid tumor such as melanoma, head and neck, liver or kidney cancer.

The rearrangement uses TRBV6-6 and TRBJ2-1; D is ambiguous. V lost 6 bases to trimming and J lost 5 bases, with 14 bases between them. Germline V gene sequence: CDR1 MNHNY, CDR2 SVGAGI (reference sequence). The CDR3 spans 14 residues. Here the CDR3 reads CASRLLPANNEQFF. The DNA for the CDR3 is TGTGCCAGCAGGCTCTTGCCGGCCAACAATGAGCAGTTCTTC.

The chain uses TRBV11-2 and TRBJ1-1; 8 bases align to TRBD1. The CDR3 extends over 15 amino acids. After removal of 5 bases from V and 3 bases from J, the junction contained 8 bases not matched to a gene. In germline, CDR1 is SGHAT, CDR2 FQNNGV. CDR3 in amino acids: CASSRSRGLYTEAFF. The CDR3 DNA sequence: TGTGCCAGCAGCCGAAGCAGGGGGCTATACACTGAAGCTTTCTTT.

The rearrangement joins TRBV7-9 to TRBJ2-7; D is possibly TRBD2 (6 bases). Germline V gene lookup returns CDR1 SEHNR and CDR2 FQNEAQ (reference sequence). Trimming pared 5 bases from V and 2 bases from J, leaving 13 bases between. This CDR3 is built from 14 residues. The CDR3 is CASSPARGPYEQYF. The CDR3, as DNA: TGTGCCAGCAGCCCGGCGCGGGGCCCCTACGAGCAGTACTTC.

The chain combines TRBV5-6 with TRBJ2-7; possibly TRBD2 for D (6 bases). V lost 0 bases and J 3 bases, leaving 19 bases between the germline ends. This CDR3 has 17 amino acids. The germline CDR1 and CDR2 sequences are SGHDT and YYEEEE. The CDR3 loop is CASSLGLPGVGFYEQYF. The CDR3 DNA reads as TGTGCCAGCAGCTTGGGTCTTCCGGGAGTGGGGTTCTACGAGCAGTACTTC. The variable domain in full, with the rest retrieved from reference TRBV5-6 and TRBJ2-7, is DAGVTQSPTHLIKTRGQQVTLRCSPKSGHDTVSWYQQALGQGPQFIFQYYEEEERQRGNFPDRFSGHQFPNYSSELNVNALLLGDSALYLCASSLGLPGVGFYEQYFGPGTRLTVT.

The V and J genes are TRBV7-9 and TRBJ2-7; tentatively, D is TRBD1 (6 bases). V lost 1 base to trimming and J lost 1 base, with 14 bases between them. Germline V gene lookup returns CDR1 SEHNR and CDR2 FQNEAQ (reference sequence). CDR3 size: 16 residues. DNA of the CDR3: TGTGCCAGCAGCTTAGTTGTTGGACAGTTTTCCTACGAGCAGTACTTC. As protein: CASSLVVGQFSYEQYF.

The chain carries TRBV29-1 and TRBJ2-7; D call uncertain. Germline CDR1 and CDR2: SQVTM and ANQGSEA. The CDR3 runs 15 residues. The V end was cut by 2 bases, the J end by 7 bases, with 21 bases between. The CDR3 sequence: CSVEQKGRSLVEQYF. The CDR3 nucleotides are TGCAGCGTTGAACAAAAGGGCAGGTCTTTGGTGGAGCAGTACTTC.

This CDR3 reads CASSSDISTDTQYF. CDR3 coding DNA: TGTGCCAGCAGTTCTGACATCTCCACAGATACGCAGTATTTT. The rearrangement links TRBV5-5 to TRBJ2-3; D unresolved. The CDR3 is made up of 14 amino acids. V dropped 5 bases and J dropped 2 bases, with 12 bases sitting between them. In germline, CDR1 is SGHKS, CDR2 YYEKEE (reference sequence).

In DNA form, the CDR3 reads TGTGCCAGCAGCTCCGGGACTAATGAGCAGTTCTTC. Its translation: CASSSGTNEQFF. This chain uses TRBV21-1 with TRBJ2-1; the table calls TRBD2, which could not be checked here. TRBV21-1 is a pseudogene segment. CDR3 length: 12 amino acids.

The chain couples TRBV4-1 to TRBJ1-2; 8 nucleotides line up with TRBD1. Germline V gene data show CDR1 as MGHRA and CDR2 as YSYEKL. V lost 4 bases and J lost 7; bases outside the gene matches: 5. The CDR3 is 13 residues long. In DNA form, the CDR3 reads TGCGCCAGCAGCCCCGGGACAGGTTTTGGCTACACCTTC. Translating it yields CASSPGTGFGYTF.

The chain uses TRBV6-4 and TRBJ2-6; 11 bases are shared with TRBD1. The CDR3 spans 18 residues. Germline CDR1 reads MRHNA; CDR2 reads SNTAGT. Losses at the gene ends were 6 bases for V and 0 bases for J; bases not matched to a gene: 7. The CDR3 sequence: CASRGDRGAGSGANVLTF. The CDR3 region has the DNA TGTGCCAGCAGGGGGGACAGGGGGGCCGGCTCTGGGGCCAACGTCCTGACTTTC.

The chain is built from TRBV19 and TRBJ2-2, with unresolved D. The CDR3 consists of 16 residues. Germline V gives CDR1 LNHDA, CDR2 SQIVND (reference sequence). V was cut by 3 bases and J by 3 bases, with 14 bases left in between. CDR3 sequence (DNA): TGTGCCAGTAGTATTCTAGGGTCCTATTACACCGGGGAGCTGTTTTTT. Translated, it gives CASSILGSYYTGELFF.

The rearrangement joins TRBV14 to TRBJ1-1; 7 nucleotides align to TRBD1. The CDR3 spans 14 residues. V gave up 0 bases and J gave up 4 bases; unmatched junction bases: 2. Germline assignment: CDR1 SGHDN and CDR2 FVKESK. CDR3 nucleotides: TGTGCCAGCAGCCAAGATTGGGACAGCACTGAAGCTTTCTTT. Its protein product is CASSQDWDSTEAFF.

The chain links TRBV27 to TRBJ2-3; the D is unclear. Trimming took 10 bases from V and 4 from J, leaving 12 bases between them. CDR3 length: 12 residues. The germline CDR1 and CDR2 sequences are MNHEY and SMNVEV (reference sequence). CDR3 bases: TGTGCCACCCTTAGTATCCCAGATACGCAGTATTTT. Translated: CATLSIPDTQYF.

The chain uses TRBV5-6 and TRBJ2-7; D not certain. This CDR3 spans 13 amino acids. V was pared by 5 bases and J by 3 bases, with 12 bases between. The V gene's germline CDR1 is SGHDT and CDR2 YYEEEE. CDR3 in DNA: TGTGCCAGCAGATCCGAAGGAATCTACGAGCAGTACTTC. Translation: CASRSEGIYEQYF.

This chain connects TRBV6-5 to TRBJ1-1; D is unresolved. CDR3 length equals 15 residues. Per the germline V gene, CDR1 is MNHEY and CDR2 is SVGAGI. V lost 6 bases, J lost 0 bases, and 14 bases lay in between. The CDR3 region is CASSLYTVLNTEAFF. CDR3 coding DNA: TGTGCCAGCAGCTTATACACGGTGCTGAACACTGAAGCTTTCTTT.

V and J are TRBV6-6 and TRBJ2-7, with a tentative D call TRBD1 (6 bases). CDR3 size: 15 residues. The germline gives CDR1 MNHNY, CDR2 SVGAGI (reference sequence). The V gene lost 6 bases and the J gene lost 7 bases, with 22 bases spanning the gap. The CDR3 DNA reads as TGTGCCAGCAGAGATCAGGGGCCCCATACGGCGGAGCAGTACTTC. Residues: CASRDQGPHTAEQYF.

As DNA, the CDR3 is TGTGCCAGCGGATTTAACTATGGCTACACCTTC. It encodes CASGFNYGYTF. The chain carries TRBV6-6 and TRBJ1-2, with unresolved D. V was pared by 8 bases and J by 1 base, with 5 bases between. CDR3 length: 11 residues. The germline V gene encodes CDR1 MNHNY and CDR2 SVGAGI (reference sequence).

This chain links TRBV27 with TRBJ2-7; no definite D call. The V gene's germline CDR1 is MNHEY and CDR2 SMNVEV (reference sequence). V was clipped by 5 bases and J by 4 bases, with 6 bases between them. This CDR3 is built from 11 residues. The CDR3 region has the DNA TGTGCCAGCAGTCTCGGATACGAGCAGTACTTC. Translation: CASSLGYEQYF.

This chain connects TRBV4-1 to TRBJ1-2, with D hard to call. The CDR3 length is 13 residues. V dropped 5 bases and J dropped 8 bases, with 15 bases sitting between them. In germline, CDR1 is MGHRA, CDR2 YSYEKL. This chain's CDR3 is CASSITSHSGYTF. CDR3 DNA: TGCGCCAGCAGCATTACCAGCCATTCCGGCTACACCTTC.

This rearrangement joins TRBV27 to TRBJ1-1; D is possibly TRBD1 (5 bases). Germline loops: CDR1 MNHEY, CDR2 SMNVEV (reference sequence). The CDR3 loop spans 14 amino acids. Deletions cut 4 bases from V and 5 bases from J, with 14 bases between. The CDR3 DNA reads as TGTGCCAGCAGTTCCCGGGTGTGGGGGACTGAAGCTTTCTTT. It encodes CASSSRVWGTEAFF.